The TCR beta chain described here comes from a study of blood T cell repertoires in COVID-19. Study background: Sources were T cells, B-cell-depleted T cells, or PBMCs; the material itself was cDNA or gDNA.

The Seattle site enrolled patients during active infection and followed them longitudinally. In the original processing: Estimation of nucleated cell counts relied on the amplification of reference gene primers. Here immunoSEQ multiplex PCR was the method, and the copy in TCRdb shows in-frame clones only, minus some. D and trimming were read from the DNA, whereas the V and J calls and clone size are those reported in that table. The repertoire holds approximately 170,000 clones, with roughly 86% as singletons. The length of the CDR3 is 16 residues. V lost 0 bases and J lost 1, with 9 bases in between. Germline CDR1 is SGHAT and CDR2 is FQNNGV.

The chain carries TRBV11-2 and TRBJ1-4; no definite D call. This receptor was identified in a woman of 80 years or more with COVID-19, enrolled during active disease. Sequenced material: peripheral blood. CDR3 nucleotides: TGTGCCAGCAGCTTAGATGTCCCGGGAACTAATGAAAAACTGTTTTTT. Its translation: CASSLDVPGTNEKLFF.